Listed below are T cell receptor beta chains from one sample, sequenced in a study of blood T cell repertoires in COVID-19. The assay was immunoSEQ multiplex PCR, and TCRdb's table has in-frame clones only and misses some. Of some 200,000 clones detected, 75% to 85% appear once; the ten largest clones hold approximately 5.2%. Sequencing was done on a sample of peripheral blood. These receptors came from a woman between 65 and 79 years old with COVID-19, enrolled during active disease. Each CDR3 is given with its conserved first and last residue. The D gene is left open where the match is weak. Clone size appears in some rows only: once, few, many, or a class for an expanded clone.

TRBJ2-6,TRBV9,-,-,TGTGCCAGCAGCCCCGGGGGGGCCAACGTCCTGACTTTC,CASSPGGANVLTF
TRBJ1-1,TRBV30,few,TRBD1,TGTGCCTGGAGTATGACAGGGGGAGCTTTCTTT,CAWSMTGGAFF
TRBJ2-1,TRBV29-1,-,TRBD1,TGCAGCACAAAGGCGACAGGGATGACATACAATGAGCAGTTCTTC,CSTKATGMTYNEQFF
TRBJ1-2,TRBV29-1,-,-,TGCAGCGTCCAAAGGGAGAGCTATGGCTACACCTTC,CSVQRESYGYTF
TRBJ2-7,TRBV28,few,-,TGTGCCAGCAGTCCACTCTCCTACGAGCAGTACTTC,CASSPLSYEQYF
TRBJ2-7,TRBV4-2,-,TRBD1,TGTGCCAGCAGCCAACAGGGACAGGTGTCCTACGAGCAGTACTTC,CASSQQGQVSYEQYF
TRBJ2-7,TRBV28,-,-,TGTGCCAGCAGTTTTAAAGGGACAACGGAGTACTTC,CASSFKGTTEYF
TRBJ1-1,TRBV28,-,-,TGTGCCAGTCTCCGGGACTGGAACACTGAAGCTTTCTTT,CASLRDWNTEAFF
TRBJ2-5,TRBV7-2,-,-,TGTGCCAGCAGCCCCGGGGGAGTCTTGGGGACCCAGTACTTC,CASSPGGVLGTQYF
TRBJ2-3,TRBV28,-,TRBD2,TGTGCCAGCAGACCTCGGGAGGGAAAAGATACGCAGTATTTT,CASRPREGKDTQYF
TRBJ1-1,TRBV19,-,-,TGTGCCAGTAGCCAGGGGAGAAACACTGAAGCTTTCTTT,CASSQGRNTEAFF
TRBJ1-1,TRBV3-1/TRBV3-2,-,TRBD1,TGTGCCAGCAGACGGACAGGCTTGAACACTGAAGCTTTCTTT,CASRRTGLNTEAFF
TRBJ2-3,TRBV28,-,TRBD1,TGTGCCAGCAGTCCCGGGACAGCGAGCACAGATACGCAGTATTTT,CASSPGTASTDTQYF
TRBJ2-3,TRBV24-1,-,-,TGTGCCACCAGTGATTCGAGGACTAGCACAGATACGCAGTATTTT,CATSDSRTSTDTQYF
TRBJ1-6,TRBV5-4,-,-,TGTGCCAGCAGCTTGGCCGCAGGGAATAATTCACCCCTCCACTTT,CASSLAAGNNSPLHF
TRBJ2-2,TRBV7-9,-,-,TGTGCCAGCAGCCCATCGCGGGGATCTGGCGGGGAGCTGTTTTTT,CASSPSRGSGGELFF
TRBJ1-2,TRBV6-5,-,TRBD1,TGTGCCAGCAGTTCTGCAGGGGGCGTTGGCTACACCTTC,CASSSAGGVGYTF
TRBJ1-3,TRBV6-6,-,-,TGTGCCAGCAGTTATATAAAAGGAGAAGGAAACACCATATATTTT,CASSYIKGEGNTIYF
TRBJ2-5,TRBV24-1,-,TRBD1,TGTGCCACCAGTGATTTTAGGCAGGGGGCAGAGACCCAGTACTTC,CATSDFRQGAETQYF
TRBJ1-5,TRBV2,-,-,TGTGCCAGCAGTGGAGGGTATAACCAGCCCCAGCATTTT,CASSGGYNQPQHF
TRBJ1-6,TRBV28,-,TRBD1,TGTGCCAGCAACCGGCCAGGGGGGAATTCACCCCTCCACTTT,CASNRPGGNSPLHF
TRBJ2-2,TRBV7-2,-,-,TGTGCCAGCAGCTCAAACTACCCCAACACCGGGGAGCTGTTTTTT,CASSSNYPNTGELFF
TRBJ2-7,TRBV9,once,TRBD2,TGTGCCAGCAGCCTCACTAGCGGGAGTGTGGAGCAGTACTTC,CASSLTSGSVEQYF
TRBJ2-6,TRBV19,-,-,TGTGCCAGTAGTACCCGGGACACCTCCTTCTCTGGGGCCAACGTCCTGACTTTC,CASSTRDTSFSGANVLTF
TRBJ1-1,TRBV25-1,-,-,TGTGCCAGGATTGTGCACCGGACAGACAGGAACACTGAAGCTTTCTTT,CARIVHRTDRNTEAFF
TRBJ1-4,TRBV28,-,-,TGTGCCAGCAGTTCCCAAGGCGGAGGTGCTAATGAAAAACTGTTTTTT,CASSSQGGGANEKLFF
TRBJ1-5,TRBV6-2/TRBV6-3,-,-,TGTGCCAGCAGTTACGGGGGAGGGGGCAATCAGCCCCAGCATTTT,CASSYGGGGNQPQHF
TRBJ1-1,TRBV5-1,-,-,TGCGCCAGCAGCTTGGGGCAGATAACTGAAGCTTTCTTT,CASSLGQITEAFF